Below, one TCR beta chain is given with its context. Under the authors' procedure: Quantification of nucleated cells was approximated via reference gene primer amplification. TCRdb's table, derived via immunoSEQ multiplex PCR, lists solely in-frame clones and lacks some. That table furnishes V, J and clone size, whereas the DNA furnished D and trimming. The sample has about 230,000 clones, nearly 90% seen once. The data were obtained in a study of blood T cell repertoires in COVID-19. Across the study: There were acute and convalescent COVID-19 samples, and they came from the United States, Italy and Spain. Nucleic acid was either cDNA or gDNA, and it came from T cells, B-cell-depleted T cells, or PBMCs.

Trimming took 1 base from V and 1 from J; bases not matched to a gene: 4. The CDR3 is 16 amino acids. The germline V gene encodes CDR1 LNHNV and CDR2 YYDKDF (reference sequence). The gene calls are TRBV15 and TRBJ1-2; 9 nucleotides line up with TRBD1. The specimen sequenced was peripheral blood. The TCR originated in a young woman who had recovered from COVID-19. CDR3 nucleotide sequence: TGTGCCACCAGCAGAGGGGGACAGGGATTTAACTATGGCTACACCTTC. Translated, it gives CATSRGGQGFNYGYTF.